The next 8 T cell receptor beta chains were all read from a single sample in a study of shared clonotypes between healthy human individuals. Here immunoSEQ multiplex PCR was the method, and the copy in TCRdb shows in-frame clones only, minus some. The sample lists around 2,000,000 clones, around 95% occurring once. The sequenced material came from naive CD4+ T cells sorted from blood. Subset given: CD45RA+ positively selected. These receptors were obtained from a young man in good health.

This chain uses TRBV11-2 with TRBJ1-5; 9 positions match TRBD1. CDR3 length: 16 amino acids. Germline trimming cut 3 bases from V and 4 bases from J; bases unmatched to any gene: 7. The V gene's germline CDR1 is SGHAT and CDR2 FQNNGV. CDR3 sequence (DNA): TGTGCCAGCAGCTTCGGCCCCGGGACAGGGAATCAGCCCCAGCATTTT. Residues: CASSFGPGTGNQPQHF.

For the CDR3, the DNA is TGCGCCAGCAGCTTTGGACAGGGAACCTACGAGCAGTACTTC. This translates into CASSFGQGTYEQYF. V is TRBV5-1 and J is TRBJ2-7; 8 positions agree with TRBD1. Trimming took 2 bases from V and 2 from J; bases not matched to a gene: 3. CDR1 and CDR2 from the germline V gene are SGHRS and YFSETQ. The CDR3 is 14 amino acids.

This sequence joins TRBV19 and TRBJ2-7; possibly TRBD2 for D (5 bases). V gave up 3 bases and J gave up 2 bases, with 14 bases separating them. The CDR3 spans 15 residues. Germline CDR1 LNHDA, CDR2 SQIVND (reference sequence). The CDR3 is CASSIGRAFTYEQYF. In DNA, the CDR3 is TGTGCCAGTAGTATTGGGAGAGCATTTACCTACGAGCAGTACTTC.

The V gene is TRBV11-2, the J gene TRBJ2-7, with D perhaps assigned TRBD1 or TRBD2 (5 bases each). The germline gives CDR1 SGHAT, CDR2 FQNNGV. Trimming left V 4 bases short and J 3 bases short, with 19 bases between. This CDR3 contains 16 residues. CDR3 sequence (DNA): TGTGCCAGCAGCTCGATTTCCGGGACGCTAGACTACGAGCAGTACTTC. Protein product: CASSSISGTLDYEQYF.

This chain uses TRBV9 with TRBJ2-3; D tentatively fits TRBD1 or TRBD2 (6 bases each). This CDR3 is 15 amino acids long. Germline CDR1 reads SGDLS; CDR2 reads YYNGEE. Trimming took 1 base from V and 0 from J, leaving 9 bases between them. As DNA, the CDR3 is TGTGCCAGCAGCGTAAGGGGGGCGAGCACAGATACGCAGTATTTT. Translated, it gives CASSVRGASTDTQYF.

V is TRBV19 and J is TRBJ1-1; TRBD1 aligns across 7 bases. The CDR3 is 14 residues long. Germline V lookup: CDR1 LNHDA, CDR2 SQIVND (reference sequence). The trim removed 4 bases at V and 1 base at J, leaving 3 bases unmatched. CDR3: CASSRQGRNTEAFF. The CDR3 DNA reads as TGTGCCAGTAGTAGACAGGGAAGGAACACTGAAGCTTTCTTT.

The V call is TRBV10-3, the J call TRBJ2-1; D possibly corresponds to TRBD1 (5 bases). This CDR3 region has 15 residues. Trimming stripped 10 bases from V and 0 bases from J, with 16 bases between. The germline V gene encodes CDR1 ENHRY and CDR2 SYGVKD. Here the CDR3 reads CATLDSPSSYNEQFF. As DNA, the CDR3 is TGTGCCACCCTTGACAGTCCGAGCTCCTACAATGAGCAGTTCTTC.

About this clone itself: Germline is not matched at one junction end, which may reflect a read error. V usage is TRBV7-7 and J usage is TRBJ2-2, with 8 bases matching TRBD1. There are 14 residues in the CDR3. Germline assignment: CDR1 SSHAT and CDR2 FNYEAQ (reference sequence). The CDR3 DNA sequence: TGTGCTAGCAGCTTGGACAGGGACACCGGGGAGCTGTTTTTT. Its protein product is CASSLDRDTGELFF.